This T cell receptor (beta chain) emerged from a study of siplizumab effects on memory and regulatory T cells. Overall study findings and caveats: Greater diversity than memory cells seemed evident in naive T cells, which also appeared to be major alloresponse contributors. Whether the proliferating Tregs (from siplizumab cultures) were suppressive was not confirmed. The Treg-derived share of mappable alloreactive CD4+ clones averaged about 68% with siplizumab and over 25% in controls. Sequences below about 10^-5 frequency were poorly captured, limiting mapping of alloreactive clones.

TCRdb's table, derived via immunoSEQ multiplex PCR, lists solely in-frame clones and lacks some. Of 75,000 to 100,000 clones in the sample, around 94% were seen once. The CDR3 has 13 amino acids. Germline loops: CDR1 LNHDA, CDR2 SQIVND (reference sequence). The V and J ends lost 5 bases and 7 bases, in that order; junction bases with no gene match: 6. As for this clone: Its antigen is not known.

Sequenced: non-Treg CD4+ T cells sorted from blood. This receptor was identified in a human donor in good health. The chain links TRBV19 to TRBJ1-2, with 8 bases lining up with TRBD1. CDR3 nucleotides: TGTGCCAGTAGTCGTACAGGGGGGTTTGGCTACACCTTC. Translated: CASSRTGGFGYTF.